The clone carrying this T cell receptor beta chain came up a few times. This specimen comes from a study of spatial heterogeneity in lung cancer. TCRdb re-called the 5' RACE reads through MiXCR, storing one row per CDR3 protein. The data contain some 23,000 distinct CDR3 sequences, 6.9% of them singletons. Time point indicated: sample taken at primary tumor resection. The study sequenced unsorted whole RNA from tumor, nontumor lung or frozen PBMC. Just over 70 TRACERx patients with early, untreated non-small cell lung cancer donated samples. The V gene lost 6 bases and the J gene lost 7 bases, with 10 bases spanning the gap. The germline V gene encodes CDR1 WSHSY and CDR2 SAAADI. CDR3 length: 12 amino acids.

The rearrangement uses TRBV10-2 and TRBJ2-1, with TRBD2 as a possible D gene (5 bases). Sequenced material: PBMCs, taken at surgery. This sequence was found in a male donor with early-stage non-small cell lung cancer. DNA for the CDR3: TGCGCCAGCAGCCGAGGGATTAATGAGCAGTTCTTC. Its translation is CASSRGINEQFF.